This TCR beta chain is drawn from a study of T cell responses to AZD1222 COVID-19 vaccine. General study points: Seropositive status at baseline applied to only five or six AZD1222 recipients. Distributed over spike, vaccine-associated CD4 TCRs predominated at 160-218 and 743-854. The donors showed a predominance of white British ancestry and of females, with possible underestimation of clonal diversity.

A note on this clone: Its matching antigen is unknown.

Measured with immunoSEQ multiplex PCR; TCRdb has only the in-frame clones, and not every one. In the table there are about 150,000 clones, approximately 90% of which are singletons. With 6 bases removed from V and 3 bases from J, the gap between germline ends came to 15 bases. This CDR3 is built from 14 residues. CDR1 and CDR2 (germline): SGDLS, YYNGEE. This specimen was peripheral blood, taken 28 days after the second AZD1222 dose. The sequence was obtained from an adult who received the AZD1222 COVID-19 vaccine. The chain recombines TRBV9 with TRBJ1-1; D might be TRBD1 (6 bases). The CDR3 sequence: CASTLQGKDTEAFF. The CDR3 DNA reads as TGTGCCAGCACCCTACAGGGAAAAGACACTGAAGCTTTCTTT.